This T cell receptor (beta chain) was recorded in a study of shared clonotypes between healthy human individuals. The overall study: Three plates were used per donor for CD4 naive, three for CD4 memory, two for CD8 naive and one for CD8 memory. General study points: Larger estimated richness was generally seen in naive subsets than in memory subsets. Incomplete sequencing of sorted subsets was indicated by rarefaction despite large depth.

Repertoires were generated with immunoSEQ multiplex PCR, while TCRdb's copy carries only in-frame clones and drops some. Here the sample spans roughly 720,000 clones, about nine tenths being singletons. Concerning this clone itself: Its antigen is unknown.

After removal of 6 bases from V and 3 bases from J, the junction contained 13 bases not matched to a gene. Germline loops: CDR1 ENHRY, CDR2 SYGVKD. CDR3 length equals 19 residues. The specimen was memory CD8+ T cells from PBMCs. Subset specified: CD45RO+ cells pooled with CCR7-negative TemRA cells. The V call is TRBV10-3, the J call TRBJ2-1; 14 nucleotides agree with TRBD2. This TCR derives from a man aged 18 to 35 in good health. Some clones in this sample may be carry-over from other donors' samples. Written as DNA, the CDR3 is TGTGCCATCAGCTACGGAGGACTAGCGGGAGGATTCGACTACAATGAGCAGTTCTTC. Amino acids: CAISYGGLAGGFDYNEQFF.